One and the same sample provided the 32 T cell receptor beta chains below, sequenced in a study of cytomegalovirus exposure and HLA in healthy donors. The study ran its PCR with 60 Vbeta and 13 Jbeta primers. Produced via immunoSEQ multiplex PCR; TCRdb's table is partial and in-frame only. Across 170,000 or so clones, the top ten clones capture 2% to 2.5% of the sample. The sequenced sample consisted of PBMCs. The receptor source for this set is a man aged 30 to 45 in good health and CMV-seronegative.

CDR3 in DNA: TGTGCCAGCAGGCGGGACAGTGAGCAGCCCCAGCATTTT. The encoded protein is CASRRDSEQPQHF. The chain links TRBV2 to TRBJ1-5; 7 bases align to TRBD1. The CDR3 contains 13 residues. After removal of 6 bases from V and 7 bases from J, the junction contained 6 bases not matched to a gene. CDR1 is SNHLY, CDR2 FYNNEI, per germline.

This rearrangement joins TRBV7-6 to TRBJ2-3, with 11 bases matching TRBD2. Germline V gives CDR1 SGHVS, CDR2 FNYEAQ. V dropped 4 bases and J dropped 3; count of bases not matched to a gene: 6. This CDR3 has 16 residues. The CDR3 sequence is CASSSRLAGFTDTQYF. The CDR3 DNA reads TGTGCCAGCAGCTCCCGACTAGCGGGGTTTACAGATACGCAGTATTTT.

This CDR3 is CASSLVQGEGYTF. DNA of the CDR3: TGTGCCAGCAGCTTGGTTCAGGGGGAGGGCTACACCTTC. This sequence joins TRBV5-6 and TRBJ1-2; TRBD1 matches at 7 bases. Germline CDR1 and CDR2: SGHDT and YYEEEE. V shed 0 bases, J shed 8 bases, and the junction held 4 bases outside the gene matches. The CDR3 consists of 13 residues.

The chain couples TRBV18 to TRBJ1-1; D not resolved. V shed 0 bases and J shed 4 bases, with 15 bases lying between them. Germline lookup yields CDR1 KGHSH and CDR2 LQKENI. The CDR3 covers 16 residues. In DNA, the CDR3 is TGTGCCAGCTCACCACCGGTGGCTGCTTCTAGCACTGAAGCTTTCTTT. Its translation: CASSPPVAASSTEAFF.

This chain joins TRBV29-1 and TRBJ1-5, with unresolved D. In germline, CDR1 is SQVTM, CDR2 ANQGSEA. Trimming cost V 3 bases and J 7 bases, with 13 bases left between them. This CDR3 spans 13 amino acids. CDR3 nucleotides: TGCAGCGTTGACTCTCAGGAGGGACAGCCCCAGCATTTT. This encodes CSVDSQEGQPQHF.

Concerning this clone itself: One junction end disagrees with the germline gene, perhaps due to a read error. Other DNA sequences in the sample encode the same CDR3. The CDR3 protein is CASSTRDRVNYGYTF. The CDR3, as DNA: TGCGCCAGTAGTACCAGGGACAGAGTTAACTATGGCTACACCTTC. The chain is built from TRBV19 and TRBJ1-2, with 7 positions matching TRBD1. CDR1 and CDR2 (germline): LNHDA, SQIVND (reference sequence). The CDR3 runs to 15 residues.

V is TRBV6-6 and J is TRBJ1-5, with TRBD1 matching over 7 bases. CDR1 and CDR2 (germline): MNHNY, SVGAGI (reference sequence). The CDR3 spans 12 residues. Trimming at V came to 7 bases and at J to 7 bases, leaving 4 bases not matched to a gene. For the CDR3, the DNA is TGTGCCAGCAAAGACAGGGACCAGCCCCAGCATTTT. Translation: CASKDRDQPQHF.

The rearrangement joins TRBV7-9 to TRBJ1-1; TRBD1 is a possible D gene (6 bases). V was trimmed by 6 bases and J by 1 base, leaving 12 bases between them. This CDR3 contains 14 residues. Looked up from germline, CDR1 is SEHNR and CDR2 is FQNEAQ (reference sequence). CDR3 sequence: CASREGGGNTEAFF. Here the CDR3 DNA reads TGTGCCAGCAGGGAAGGGGGGGGGAACACTGAAGCTTTCTTT.

CDR3 in amino acids: CASSQLRGTGDHEQYF. The CDR3 bases are TGTGCCAGCAGCCAATTACGGGGGACAGGGGACCACGAGCAGTACTTC. The chain has TRBV4-2 and TRBJ2-7, with 10 nucleotides matching TRBD1. The CDR3 runs 16 residues. CDR1 LGHNA and CDR2 YNFKEQ come from the germline V gene. The V and J ends lost 2 bases and 5 bases, in that order; junction bases with no gene match: 9.

The chain joins TRBV7-3 to TRBJ1-2; 10 nucleotides align to TRBD1. With V trimmed by 3 bases and J by 4 bases, 5 bases remained unmatched. The CDR3 length is 15 residues. The V gene's germline CDR1 is SGHTA and CDR2 FQGTGA. CDR3 region: CASSLTGGATYGYTF. Written as DNA, the CDR3 is TGTGCCAGCAGCTTGACAGGGGGCGCGACCTATGGCTACACCTTC.

This chain uses TRBV19 with TRBJ1-5; D is perhaps TRBD1 (6 bases). The CDR3 sequence is 14 residues long. Germline lookup yields CDR1 LNHDA and CDR2 SQIVND (reference sequence). Trimming shortened V by 3 bases and J by 9 bases, and 15 bases separated the two germline ends. The CDR3 reads CASSMVRGAGPQHF. The CDR3 DNA reads as TGTGCCAGTAGTATGGTCAGGGGCGCTGGGCCCCAGCATTTT.

The chain uses TRBV7-9 and TRBJ2-4; 10 nucleotides align to TRBD1. The trim removed 4 bases at V and 1 base at J, leaving 7 bases unmatched. The CDR3 is made up of 17 amino acids. CDR1 is SEHNR and CDR2 is FQNEAQ in the germline V gene (reference sequence). The CDR3 region has the DNA TGTGCCAGCAGCTCCGGGACAGGGGATGGGGCCAAAAACATTCAGTACTTC. Translating gives CASSSGTGDGAKNIQYF.

The V call is TRBV6-5, the J call TRBJ1-1, with TRBD1 matching over 10 bases. Per germline, CDR1 MNHEY and CDR2 SVGAGI. J lost 1 base, V lost 2 bases, and 4 bases had no gene match. The CDR3 totals 16 residues. The CDR3 bases are TGTGCCAGCAGTTACCCAGGGACAGGGGAGAACACTGAAGCTTTCTTT. It encodes CASSYPGTGENTEAFF.

This chain links TRBV18 with TRBJ2-7; TRBD2 matches 10 bases. V shed 3 bases, J shed 5 bases, and the junction held 7 bases outside the gene matches. The CDR3 extends over 15 amino acids. From germline, CDR1 is KGHSH and CDR2 LQKENI. CDR3 sequence reads: CASSPGIAGGDEQYF. The CDR3 region has the DNA TGTGCCAGCTCACCCGGAATAGCGGGAGGTGACGAGCAGTACTTC. Full variable domain (remainder filled in from reference TRBV18 and TRBJ2-7): NAGVMQNPRHLVRRRGQEARLRCSPMKGHSHVYWYRQLPEEGLKFMVYLQKENIIDESGMPKERFSAEFPKEGPSILRIQQVVRGDSAAYFCASSPGIAGGDEQYFGPGTRLTVT.

The J gene is TRBJ2-2, the V gene TRBV11-2; 7 bases match TRBD1. The CDR3 is 15 residues long. Trimming removed 5 bases from V and 0 bases from J; junction bases left unmatched: 3. The germline CDR1 and CDR2 sequences are SGHAT and FQNNGV. The CDR3 DNA is TGTGCCAGCAGCCCCGGGACAGCGAACACCGGGGAGCTGTTTTTT. The encoded protein is CASSPGTANTGELFF.

The chain is built from TRBV27 and TRBJ2-5, with a weak D call TRBD2 (6 bases). V shed 2 bases and J shed 3 bases, with 10 bases lying between them. Germline CDR1 and CDR2: MNHEY and SMNVEV (reference sequence). This CDR3 comprises 14 residues. The CDR3 here is CASSLPGDEETQYF. In DNA, the CDR3 is TGTGCCAGCAGTTTACCGGGAGACGAAGAGACCCAGTACTTC.

This chain connects TRBV25-1 to TRBJ2-5; tentatively, D is TRBD1 (5 bases). V lost 6 bases and J 8 bases, leaving 19 bases between the germline ends. CDR3 length equals 14 residues. CDR1 is MGHDK and CDR2 is SYGVNS in the germline V gene. The CDR3 DNA follows: TGTGCCAGCAGCGAGAGCACAGGTATAGGAACCCAGTACTTC. Amino acid sequence: CASSESTGIGTQYF.

The rearrangement joins TRBV7-3 to TRBJ2-1, with no clear D. This CDR3 region has 13 residues. Per germline, CDR1 SGHTA and CDR2 FQGTGA. V was shortened by 2 bases and J by 4 bases, with 6 bases between the two germline ends. In nucleotides, the CDR3 is TGTGCCAGCAGCTTACAACAGTACAATGAGCAGTTCTTC. Translating gives CASSLQQYNEQFF.

V usage is TRBV13 and J usage is TRBJ2-3, with 11 bases aligning to TRBD2. CDR1 PRHDT and CDR2 FYEKMQ come from the germline V gene (reference sequence). The trim removed 5 bases at V and 7 bases at J, leaving 11 bases unmatched. The CDR3 loop spans 16 amino acids. As DNA, the CDR3 is TGTGCCAGCAGCCTCCTTAGTGGACTAGCGGGCAATACGCAGTATTTT. It is translated as CASSLLSGLAGNTQYF.

The rearrangement joins TRBV28 to TRBJ1-1; possibly TRBD1 for D (5 bases). This CDR3 spans 16 amino acids. CDR1 is MDHEN, CDR2 SYDVKM, per germline. The V end was cut by 4 bases, the J end by 0 bases, with 15 bases between. The CDR3, as DNA: TGTGCCAGCAGTTGGGCAGGGCCCCCCATGAACACTGAAGCTTTCTTT. It translates to CASSWAGPPMNTEAFF.

This rearrangement joins TRBV6-4 to TRBJ1-1, with 8 bases lining up with TRBD1. The CDR3 loop spans 14 amino acids. CDR1 and CDR2 (germline): MRHNA, SNTAGT. V lost 6 bases to trimming and J lost 5 bases; unmatched junction nucleotides: 8. CDR3 DNA sequence: TGTGCCAGCAGACTGGACAGGGAGGTGACTGAAGCTTTCTTT. Amino acids: CASRLDREVTEAFF.

The chain employs TRBV7-2 and TRBJ2-7, with D possibly matching TRBD2 (6 bases). There are 12 residues in the CDR3. The V end lost 5 bases, the J end lost 5 bases, and 10 bases lay between the germline ends. Germline loops: CDR1 SGHTA, CDR2 FQGNSA. CDR3 coding DNA: TGTGCCAGCAGCGAGCGGGTCCACGAGCAGTACTTC. As protein: CASSERVHEQYF.

The gene calls are TRBV7-2 and TRBJ2-3; TRBD1 aligns across 8 bases. CDR3 size: 15 residues. V lost 1 base and J lost 4; bases outside the gene matches: 4. Germline CDR1 is SGHTA and CDR2 is FQGNSA. The CDR3 DNA is TGTGCCAGCAGCTTAGTGGCAGGGGGCTCAGATACGCAGTATTTT. Translating gives CASSLVAGGSDTQYF.

This chain links TRBV28 with TRBJ1-5, with D possibly being TRBD1 (6 bases). The ends were cut back, 6 bases at V and 0 bases at J, with 15 bases in the middle. This CDR3 comprises 16 residues. From germline, CDR1 is MDHEN and CDR2 SYDVKM. The CDR3, as DNA: TGTGCCAGCAGGCCCCCAGGGGTTGTTAGCAATCAGCCCCAGCATTTT. It is translated as CASRPPGVVSNQPQHF.

This rearrangement joins TRBV12-5 to TRBJ2-5, with 11 bases lining up with TRBD2. Trimming took 6 bases from V and 7 from J; bases not matched to a gene: 10. Germline V gives CDR1 LGHNT, CDR2 FRNRAP. The CDR3 has 15 amino acids. The CDR3 sequence: CASGLTSGNAGTQYF. The DNA for the CDR3 is TGTGCTAGTGGGCTGACTAGCGGGAACGCTGGGACCCAGTACTTC.

The CDR3 DNA reads TGTGTCAGAAGCTTAGTTAGCTCTGGAAACACCATATATTTT. Its translation is CVRSLVSSGNTIYF. The rearrangement joins TRBV7-5 to TRBJ1-3. TRBV7-5 is listed as a pseudogene. The CDR3 runs 14 residues.

The DNA of the CDR3 is TGTGCCAGCACCCTCTCTAGCGGGAGGAACACCGGGGAGCTGTTTTTT. As protein: CASTLSSGRNTGELFF. J is TRBJ2-2 and V is TRBV6-6; 10 bases fit TRBD2. J was trimmed by 1 base and V by 7 bases; bases with no gene match: 6. Per the germline V gene, CDR1 is MNHNY and CDR2 is SVGAGI (reference sequence). This CDR3 spans 16 amino acids.

This chain uses TRBV9 with TRBJ1-1; the D is unclear. The germline V gene has CDR1 SGDLS and CDR2 YYNGEE. The ends were cut back, 2 bases at V and 0 bases at J, with 8 bases in the middle. This CDR3 is 14 amino acids long. The CDR3 here is CASSVRSLNTEAFF. In DNA form, the CDR3 reads TGTGCCAGCAGCGTCCGGTCCTTGAACACTGAAGCTTTCTTT.

This sequence joins TRBV4-3 and TRBJ1-2; D unresolved. Trimming shortened V by 3 bases and J by 4 bases, and 12 bases separated the two germline ends. Germline CDR1 LGHNA, CDR2 YSLEER. The CDR3 totals 14 residues. CDR3 sequence: CASSQAYSSYGYTF. In nucleotides, the CDR3 is TGCGCCAGCAGCCAGGCATATTCCAGCTATGGCTACACCTTC.

The rearrangement uses TRBV28 and TRBJ1-5; TRBD1 matches 7 bases. V trimming: 6 bases; J trimming: 2 bases; junction bases outside the gene matches: 7. Germline V gene data show CDR1 as MDHEN and CDR2 as SYDVKM. This CDR3 has 15 residues. DNA of the CDR3: TGTGCCAGCAGAAAAGGGGGCTTCGGCAATCAGCCCCAGCATTTT. Translating it yields CASRKGGFGNQPQHF.

The CDR3 loop reads CSVVVQDNRNTIYF. The CDR3 DNA reads TGCAGCGTTGTGGTTCAGGACAATCGGAACACCATATATTTT. The V gene is TRBV29-1, the J gene TRBJ1-3; possibly TRBD1 for D (5 bases). CDR1 and CDR2 (germline): SQVTM, ANQGSEA. The V end lost 4 bases, the J end lost 7 bases, and 17 bases lay between the germline ends. The CDR3 is 14 residues long.

V usage is TRBV28 and J usage is TRBJ1-1; possibly TRBD1 for D (6 bases). This CDR3 has 17 amino acids. Germline values: CDR1 MDHEN, CDR2 SYDVKM. Between the trimmed V and J ends, which lost 6 bases and 4 bases, there was a span of 24 bases. CDR3 nucleotides: TGTGCCAGCAGCCTTTATGAGGCGCAGGGGATGGGCACTGAAGCTTTCTTT. Amino acid sequence: CASSLYEAQGMGTEAFF. Together with reference TRBV28 and TRBJ1-1, the CDR3 gives the full variable domain: DVKVTQSSRYLVKRTGEKVFLECVQDMDHENMFWYRQDPGLGLRLIYFSYDVKMKEKGDIPEGYSVSREKKERFSLILESASTNQTSMYLCASSLYEAQGMGTEAFFGQGTRLTVV.